This section outlines one TCR beta chain sequence together with its context. Its antigen is as yet unknown. The data were taken from a study of CD8 T cells in ankylosing spondylitis. A quantitative 5'-RACE method, one with molecular barcodes, was used to make TCR beta libraries. One entry per CDR3 protein, called by TCRdb with MiXCR from the 5' RACE reads. The sample includes about 160,000 distinct CDR3 sequences, around 43% of them seen just once. V was shortened by 2 bases and J by 0 bases, with 17 bases between the two germline ends. The germline gives CDR1 SGHVS, CDR2 FQNEAQ. This CDR3 is 18 amino acids long. Study-wide findings and caveats: Disease-linked clones were CD8+ and relatively rare in peripheral blood. The study looked at matched synovial fluid samples from ankylosing spondylitis patients. Disease-linked clones were reported to be significantly enriched there. Made up of eight highly homologous variants, a TCR beta motif appeared characteristic of ankylosing spondylitis blood.

Specimen: synovial fluid, either unsorted or a sorted T cell fraction (not recorded which). The chain recombines TRBV7-8 with TRBJ2-1; D gene ambiguous. The receptor comes from a male donor with ankylosing spondylitis. This CDR3 reads CASSLPATRASSYNEQFF. In DNA, the CDR3 is TGTGCCAGCAGCTTACCCGCTACTCGCGCGAGCTCCTACAATGAGCAGTTCTTC.